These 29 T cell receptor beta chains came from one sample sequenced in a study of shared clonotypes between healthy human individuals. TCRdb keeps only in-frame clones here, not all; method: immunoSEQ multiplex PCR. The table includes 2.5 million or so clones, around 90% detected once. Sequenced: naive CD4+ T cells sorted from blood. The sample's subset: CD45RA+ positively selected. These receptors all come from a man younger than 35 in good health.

CDR3 region: CASSPTGLLNTEAFF. In nucleotides, the CDR3 is TGTGCCAGCAGCCCTACCGGACTCTTGAACACTGAAGCTTTCTTT. The chain employs TRBV5-4 and TRBJ1-1; D call uncertain. Trimming shortened V by 4 bases and J by 0 bases, and 13 bases separated the two germline ends. CDR3 length equals 15 residues. The V gene's germline CDR1 is SGHNT and CDR2 YYREEE (reference sequence).

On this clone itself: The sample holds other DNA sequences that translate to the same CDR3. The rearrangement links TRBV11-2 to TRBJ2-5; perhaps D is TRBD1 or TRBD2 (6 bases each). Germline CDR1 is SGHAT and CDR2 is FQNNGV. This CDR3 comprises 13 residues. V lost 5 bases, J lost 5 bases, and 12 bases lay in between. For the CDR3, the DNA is TGTGCCAGCAGCCGGGGGCTACAGGAGACCCAGTACTTC. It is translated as CASSRGLQETQYF. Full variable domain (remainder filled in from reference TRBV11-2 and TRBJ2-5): EAGVAQSPRYKIIEKRQSVAFWCNPISGHATLYWYQQILGQGPKLLIQFQNNGVVDDSQLPKDRFSAERLKGVDSTLKIQPAKLEDSAVYLCASSRGLQETQYFGPGTRLLVL.

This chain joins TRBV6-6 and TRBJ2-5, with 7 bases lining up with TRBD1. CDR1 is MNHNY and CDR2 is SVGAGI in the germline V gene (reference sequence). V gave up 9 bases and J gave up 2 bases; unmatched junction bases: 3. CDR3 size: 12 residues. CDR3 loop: CASRQGQETQYF. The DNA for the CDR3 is TGTGCCAGTAGACAGGGACAAGAGACCCAGTACTTC.

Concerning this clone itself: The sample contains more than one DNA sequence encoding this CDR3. The CDR3 region is CASSQDRGGTDTQYF. CDR3 DNA: TGTGCCAGCAGCCAGGACAGGGGAGGTACAGATACGCAGTATTTT. V gene TRBV7-2 combines with J gene TRBJ2-3; 9 bases line up with TRBD1. The ends lost 5 bases at V and 3 bases at J; junction bases unmatched: 6. Germline-derived CDR1 and CDR2 are SGHTA and FQGNSA. This CDR3 has 15 residues.

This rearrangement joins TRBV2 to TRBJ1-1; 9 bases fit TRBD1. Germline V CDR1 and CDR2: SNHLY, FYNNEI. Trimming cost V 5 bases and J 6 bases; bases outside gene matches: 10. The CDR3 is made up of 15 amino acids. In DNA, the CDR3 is TGTGCCAGCAGTATAATGGGTAGACAGGGGGCTGAAGCTTTCTTT. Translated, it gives CASSIMGRQGAEAFF.

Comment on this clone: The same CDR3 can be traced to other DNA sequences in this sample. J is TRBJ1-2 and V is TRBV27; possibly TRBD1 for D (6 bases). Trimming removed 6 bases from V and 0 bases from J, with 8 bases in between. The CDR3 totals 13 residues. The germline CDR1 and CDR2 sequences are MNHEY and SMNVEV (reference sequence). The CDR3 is CASSHRANYGYTF. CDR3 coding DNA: TGTGCCAGCAGCCACAGGGCTAACTATGGCTACACCTTC.

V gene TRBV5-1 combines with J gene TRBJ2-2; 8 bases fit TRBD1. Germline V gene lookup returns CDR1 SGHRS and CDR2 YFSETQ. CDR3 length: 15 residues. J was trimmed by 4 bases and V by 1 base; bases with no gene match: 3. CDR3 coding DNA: TGCGCCAGCAGCTTGCTGACAGGGGCCACCGGGGAGCTGTTTTTT. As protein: CASSLLTGATGELFF.

CDR3: CSAEQEYEQYF. CDR3 nucleotide sequence: TGCAGTGCTGAACAGGAATACGAGCAGTACTTC. The V and J genes are TRBV20-1 and TRBJ2-7; D possibly corresponds to TRBD1 (5 bases). V lost 5 bases to trimming and J lost 4 bases, with 9 bases between them. The V gene's germline CDR1 is DFQATT and CDR2 SNEGSKA (reference sequence). There are 11 residues in the CDR3.

The CDR3 DNA reads TGTGCCAGCAGCGTGGGACAGGGGGATAACTATGGCTACACCTTC. It is translated as CASSVGQGDNYGYTF. The V gene is TRBV9, the J gene TRBJ1-2; the match to TRBD1 covers 11 bases. CDR3 length equals 15 residues. From germline, CDR1 is SGDLS and CDR2 YYNGEE. The V gene end was trimmed by 2 bases and the J gene end by 1 base; junction bases not matched to a gene: 1.

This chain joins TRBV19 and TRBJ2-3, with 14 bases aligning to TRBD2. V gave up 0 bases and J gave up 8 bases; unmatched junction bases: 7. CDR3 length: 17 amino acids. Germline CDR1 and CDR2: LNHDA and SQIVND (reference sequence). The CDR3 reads CASSIETSGGASGTQYF. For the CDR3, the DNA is TGTGCCAGTAGTATAGAGACTAGCGGGGGGGCTAGTGGTACGCAGTATTTT.

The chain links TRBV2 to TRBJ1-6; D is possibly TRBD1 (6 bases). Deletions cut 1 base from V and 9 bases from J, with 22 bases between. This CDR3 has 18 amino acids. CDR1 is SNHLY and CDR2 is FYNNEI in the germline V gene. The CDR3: CASSEEVTGRNLGSPLHF. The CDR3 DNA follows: TGTGCCAGCAGTGAAGAGGTCACAGGGCGGAATCTAGGTTCACCCCTCCACTTT.

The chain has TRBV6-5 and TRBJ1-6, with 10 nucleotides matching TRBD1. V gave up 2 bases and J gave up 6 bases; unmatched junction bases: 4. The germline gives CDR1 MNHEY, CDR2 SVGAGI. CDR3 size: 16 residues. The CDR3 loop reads CASSYTGTGANSPLHF. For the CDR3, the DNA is TGTGCCAGCAGTTACACCGGGACAGGGGCTAATTCACCCCTCCACTTT.

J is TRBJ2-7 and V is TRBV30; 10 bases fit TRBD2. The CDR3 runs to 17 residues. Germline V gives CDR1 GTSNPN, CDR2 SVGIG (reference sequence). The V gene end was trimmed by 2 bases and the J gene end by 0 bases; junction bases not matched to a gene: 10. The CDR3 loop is CAWSLSGGTLISYEQYF. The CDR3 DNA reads TGTGCCTGGAGTCTTAGCGGGGGGACTCTAATCTCCTACGAGCAGTACTTC.

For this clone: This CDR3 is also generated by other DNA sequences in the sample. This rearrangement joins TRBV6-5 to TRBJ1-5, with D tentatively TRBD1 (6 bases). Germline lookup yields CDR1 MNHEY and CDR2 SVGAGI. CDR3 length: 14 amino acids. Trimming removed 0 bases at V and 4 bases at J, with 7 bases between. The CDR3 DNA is TGTGCCAGCAGTTACTCTCAGGGGAATCAGCCCCAGCATTTT. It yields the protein CASSYSQGNQPQHF.

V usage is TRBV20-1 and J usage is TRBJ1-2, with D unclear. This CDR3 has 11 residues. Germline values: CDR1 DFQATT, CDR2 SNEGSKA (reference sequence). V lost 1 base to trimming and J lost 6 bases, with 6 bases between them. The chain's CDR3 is CSARGVHGYTF. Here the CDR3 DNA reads TGCAGTGCTAGAGGGGTCCATGGCTACACCTTC.

The CDR3 DNA is TGTGCCACGCGGGCCCCGGGCACAGATACGCAGTATTTT. Protein sequence: CATRAPGTDTQYF. The genes are TRBV19 and TRBJ2-3, with D perhaps TRBD2 (5 bases). This CDR3 has 13 amino acids. V gave up 10 bases and J gave up 1 base, with 12 bases separating them. Germline loops: CDR1 LNHDA, CDR2 SQIVND (reference sequence).

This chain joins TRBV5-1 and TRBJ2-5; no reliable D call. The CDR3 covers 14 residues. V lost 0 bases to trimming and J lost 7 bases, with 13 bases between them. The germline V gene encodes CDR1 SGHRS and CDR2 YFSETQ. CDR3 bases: TGCGCCAGCAGCTTGGCGGGCAGTGGGGTGACCCAGTACTTC. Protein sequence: CASSLAGSGVTQYF.

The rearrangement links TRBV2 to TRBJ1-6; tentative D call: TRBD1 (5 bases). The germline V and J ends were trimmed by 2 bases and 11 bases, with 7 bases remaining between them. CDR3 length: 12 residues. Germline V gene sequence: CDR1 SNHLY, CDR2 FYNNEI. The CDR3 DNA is TGTGCCAGCAGTGAACAGGGAGCACCCCTCCACTTT. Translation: CASSEQGAPLHF.

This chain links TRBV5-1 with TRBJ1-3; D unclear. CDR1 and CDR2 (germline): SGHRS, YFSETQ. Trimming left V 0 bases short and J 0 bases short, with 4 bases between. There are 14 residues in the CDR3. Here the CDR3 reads CASSLDYSGNTIYF. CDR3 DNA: TGCGCCAGCAGCTTGGACTACTCTGGAAACACCATATATTTT.

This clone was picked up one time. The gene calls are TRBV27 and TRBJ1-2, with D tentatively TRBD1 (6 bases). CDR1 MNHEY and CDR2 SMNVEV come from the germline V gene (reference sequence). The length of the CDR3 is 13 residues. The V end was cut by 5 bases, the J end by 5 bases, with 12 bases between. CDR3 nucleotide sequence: TGTGCCAGCAGTCCACAGGGTTGGTATGGCTACACCTTC. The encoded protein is CASSPQGWYGYTF.

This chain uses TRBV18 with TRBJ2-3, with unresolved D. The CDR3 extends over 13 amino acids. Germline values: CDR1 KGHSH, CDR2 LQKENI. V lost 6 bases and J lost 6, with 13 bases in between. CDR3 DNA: TGTGCCAGCTCCCCTCAACGCTCGGATACGCAGTATTTT. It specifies CASSPQRSDTQYF.

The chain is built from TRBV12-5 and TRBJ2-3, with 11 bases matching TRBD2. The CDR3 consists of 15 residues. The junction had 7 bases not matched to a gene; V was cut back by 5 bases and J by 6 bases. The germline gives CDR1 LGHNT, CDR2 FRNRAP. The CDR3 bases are TGTGCTAGTGGTATTAGCGGGGGGGCCGGGGATACGCAGTATTTT. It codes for CASGISGGAGDTQYF.

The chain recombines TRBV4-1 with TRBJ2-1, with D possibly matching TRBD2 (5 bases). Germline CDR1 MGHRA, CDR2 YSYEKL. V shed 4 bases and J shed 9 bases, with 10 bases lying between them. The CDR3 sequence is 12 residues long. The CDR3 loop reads CASSPGLGEQFF. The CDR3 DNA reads TGCGCCAGCAGCCCTGGACTTGGTGAGCAGTTCTTC.

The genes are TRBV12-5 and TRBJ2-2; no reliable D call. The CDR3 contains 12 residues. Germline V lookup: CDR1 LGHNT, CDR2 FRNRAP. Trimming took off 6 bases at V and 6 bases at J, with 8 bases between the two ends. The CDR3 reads CASGHLAGELFF. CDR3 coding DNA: TGTGCTAGTGGCCACCTGGCCGGGGAGCTGTTTTTT.

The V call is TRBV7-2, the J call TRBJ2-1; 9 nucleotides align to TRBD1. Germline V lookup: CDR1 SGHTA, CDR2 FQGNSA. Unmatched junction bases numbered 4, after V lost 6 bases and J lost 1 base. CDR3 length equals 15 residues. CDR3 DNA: TGTGCCAGCAGGCTACAGGGGGCATCCTACAATGAGCAGTTCTTC. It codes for CASRLQGASYNEQFF.

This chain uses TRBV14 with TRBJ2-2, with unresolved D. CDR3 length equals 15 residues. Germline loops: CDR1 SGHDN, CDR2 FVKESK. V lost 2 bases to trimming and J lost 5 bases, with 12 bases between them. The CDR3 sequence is CASSQNEKWTGELFF. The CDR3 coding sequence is TGTGCCAGCAGCCAAAATGAGAAGTGGACCGGGGAGCTGTTTTTT.

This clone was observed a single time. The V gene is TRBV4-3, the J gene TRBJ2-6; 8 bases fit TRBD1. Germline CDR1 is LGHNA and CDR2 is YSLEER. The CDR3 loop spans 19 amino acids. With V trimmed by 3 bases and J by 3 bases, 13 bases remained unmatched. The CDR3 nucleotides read TGCGCCAGCAGCCAGGAGATGATCCAGGGGGCGCTTGGGGCCAACGTCCTGACTTTC. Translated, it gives CASSQEMIQGALGANVLTF.

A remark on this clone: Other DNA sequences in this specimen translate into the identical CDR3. The CDR3 DNA follows: TGTGCCAGTAGTATAAGACAGGGGAGCTACGAGCAGTACTTC. Residues: CASSIRQGSYEQYF. The chain uses TRBV19 and TRBJ2-7; 8 nucleotides align to TRBD1. V lost 2 bases to trimming and J lost 3 bases; unmatched junction nucleotides: 3. Germline CDR1 is LNHDA and CDR2 is SQIVND (reference sequence). The CDR3 loop spans 14 amino acids.

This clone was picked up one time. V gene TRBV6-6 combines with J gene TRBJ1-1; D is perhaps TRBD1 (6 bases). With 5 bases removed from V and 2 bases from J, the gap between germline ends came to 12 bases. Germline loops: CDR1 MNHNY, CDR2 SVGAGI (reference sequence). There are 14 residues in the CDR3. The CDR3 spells CASSKGHLNTEAFF. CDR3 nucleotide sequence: TGTGCCAGCAGTAAGGGACACTTAAACACTGAAGCTTTCTTT.